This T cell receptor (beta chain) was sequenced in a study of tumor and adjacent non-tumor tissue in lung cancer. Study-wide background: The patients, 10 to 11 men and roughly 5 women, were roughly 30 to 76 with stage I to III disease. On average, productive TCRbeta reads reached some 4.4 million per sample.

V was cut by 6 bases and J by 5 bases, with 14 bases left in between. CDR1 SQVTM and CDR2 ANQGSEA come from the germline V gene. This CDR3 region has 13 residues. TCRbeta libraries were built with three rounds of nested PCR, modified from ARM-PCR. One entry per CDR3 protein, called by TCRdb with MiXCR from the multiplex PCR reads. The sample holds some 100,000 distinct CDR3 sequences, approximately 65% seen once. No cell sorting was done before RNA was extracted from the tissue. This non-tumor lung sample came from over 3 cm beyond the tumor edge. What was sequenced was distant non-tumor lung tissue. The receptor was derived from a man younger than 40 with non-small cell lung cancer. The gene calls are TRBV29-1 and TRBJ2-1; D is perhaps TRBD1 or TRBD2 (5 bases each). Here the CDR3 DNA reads TGCAGCGTCTATGGGAGAGGGGACAATGAGCAGTTCTTC. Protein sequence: CSVYGRGDNEQFF.